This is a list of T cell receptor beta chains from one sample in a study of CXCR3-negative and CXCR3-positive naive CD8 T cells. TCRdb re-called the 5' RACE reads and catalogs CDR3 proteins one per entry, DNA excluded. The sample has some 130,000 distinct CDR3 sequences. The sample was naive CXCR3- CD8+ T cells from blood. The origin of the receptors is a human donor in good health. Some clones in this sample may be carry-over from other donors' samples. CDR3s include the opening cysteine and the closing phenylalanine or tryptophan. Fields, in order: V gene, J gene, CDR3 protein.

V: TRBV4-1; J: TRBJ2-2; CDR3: CASSQENPAGGSGGELFF
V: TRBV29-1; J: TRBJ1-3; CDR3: CSVFNKPGNTIYF
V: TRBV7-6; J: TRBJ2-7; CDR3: CASRPTGQGAGSGGDPYEQYF
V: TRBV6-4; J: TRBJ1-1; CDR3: CASSDQGNTEAFF
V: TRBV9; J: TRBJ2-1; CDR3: CASSPTTRLRYNEQFF
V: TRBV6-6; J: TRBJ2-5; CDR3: CASTNLETQYF
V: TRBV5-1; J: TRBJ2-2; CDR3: CASSLEGTLGTGELFF
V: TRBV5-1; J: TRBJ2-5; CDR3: CASSYRDLYPQETQYF
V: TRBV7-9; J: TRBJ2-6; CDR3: CASSLMGAAGANVLTF
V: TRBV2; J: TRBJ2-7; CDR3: CASSGGGNEQYF
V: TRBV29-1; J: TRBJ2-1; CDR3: CSVAGSGGGIWNEQFF
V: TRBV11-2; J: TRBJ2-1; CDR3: CASSLGLGDSSYNEQFF
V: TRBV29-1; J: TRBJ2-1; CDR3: CSVEIGTSGYNEQFF
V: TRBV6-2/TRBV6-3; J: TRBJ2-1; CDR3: CASSYGTEPGLALYNEQFF
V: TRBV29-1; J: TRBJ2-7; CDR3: CSVRVGGPYEQYF
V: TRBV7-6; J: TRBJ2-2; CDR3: CASSPSGTGELFF
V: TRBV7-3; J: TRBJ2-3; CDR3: CASSPTIRGDTQYF
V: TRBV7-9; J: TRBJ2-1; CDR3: CASSLDGAWNEQFF
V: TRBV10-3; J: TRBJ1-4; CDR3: CASSEGTGDEKLFF
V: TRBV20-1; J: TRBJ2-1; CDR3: CSARDRPERRSSYNEQFF
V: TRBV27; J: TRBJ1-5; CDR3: CASSWVGNQPQHF
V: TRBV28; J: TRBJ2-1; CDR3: CASSLTVNEQFF
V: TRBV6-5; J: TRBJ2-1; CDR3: CASSLGLAGGGMYNEQFF
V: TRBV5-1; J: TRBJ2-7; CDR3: CASSLGTASYEQYF
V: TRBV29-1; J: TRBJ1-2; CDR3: CSVEDTGGDYGYTF
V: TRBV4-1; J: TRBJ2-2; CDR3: CASSLYGTPNTGELFF
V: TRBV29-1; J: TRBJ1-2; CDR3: CSAWTGEVVGYTF
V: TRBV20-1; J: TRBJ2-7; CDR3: CSASAGPDPYEQYF
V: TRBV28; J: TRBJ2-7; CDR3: CASSPRTSGHYEQYF
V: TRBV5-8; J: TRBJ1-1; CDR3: CASSYRDSMNTEAFF
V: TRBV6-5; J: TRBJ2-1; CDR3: CASSYGKSYNEQFF
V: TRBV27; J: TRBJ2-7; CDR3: CASSPRTGEPYEQYF
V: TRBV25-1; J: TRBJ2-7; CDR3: CASSDSTYSYEQYF
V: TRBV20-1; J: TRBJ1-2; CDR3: CSARDRDWGTALANYGYTF
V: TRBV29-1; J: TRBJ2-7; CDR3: CSGSDSLYEQYF
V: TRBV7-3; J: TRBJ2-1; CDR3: CASSPTVSSGTNNEQFF
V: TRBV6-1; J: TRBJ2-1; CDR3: CASRSIPTSGRDNEQFF
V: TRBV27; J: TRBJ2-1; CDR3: CASREGNPGRAGYNEQFF
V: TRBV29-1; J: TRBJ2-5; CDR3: CSVGSGETQYF
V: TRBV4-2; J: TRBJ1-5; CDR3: CASSQEVGGGQPQHF
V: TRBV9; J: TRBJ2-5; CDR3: CASSPGQAPKETQYF
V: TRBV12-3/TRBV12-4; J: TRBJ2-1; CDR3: CASIFGTSGISYNEQFF
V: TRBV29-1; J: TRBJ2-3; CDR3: CSVELGGYTDTQYF
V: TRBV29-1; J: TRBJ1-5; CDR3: CSVRTGAQPQHF
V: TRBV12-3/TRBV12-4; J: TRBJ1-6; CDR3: CASRIHGGRSPLHF
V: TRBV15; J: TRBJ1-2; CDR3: CATSRGGDFPIGYGYTF
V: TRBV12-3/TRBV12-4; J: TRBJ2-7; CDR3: CASTKTVYSYEQYF